This entry lists 15 T cell receptor beta chains sequenced from one sample in a study of OX40 agonist ivuxolimab in advanced cancers. Produced via immunoSEQ multiplex PCR; TCRdb's table is partial and in-frame only. This repertoire shows tens of thousands of clones, roughly nine tenths found once; its top ten account for 11%. The starting material was CD4+ or CD8+ T cells sorted from blood, obtained in a trial of the OX40 agonist ivuxolimab. The origin of the receptors is an adult with an advanced solid tumor such as melanoma, head and neck, liver or kidney cancer.

The chain uses TRBV30 and TRBJ2-1; the match to TRBD2 covers 8 bases. The CDR3 spans 13 residues. Trimming cost V 0 bases and J 9 bases; bases outside gene matches: 4. Per the germline V gene, CDR1 is GTSNPN and CDR2 is SVGIG (reference sequence). The CDR3 DNA reads as TGTGCCTGGAGTGTAGCGGGAGAGGCTGAGCAGTTCTTC. It codes for CAWSVAGEAEQFF.

V and J are TRBV30 and TRBJ2-1; a possible D gene is TRBD2 (7 bases). Trimming took off 0 bases at V and 5 bases at J, with 14 bases between the two ends. The length of the CDR3 is 15 residues. Germline CDR1 reads GTSNPN; CDR2 reads SVGIG (reference sequence). Here the CDR3 reads CAWSVRGAQDNEQFF. The DNA of the CDR3 is TGTGCCTGGAGTGTACGGGGGGCGCAGGACAATGAGCAGTTCTTC. The whole variable domain, filled in from reference TRBV30 and TRBJ2-1, reads SQTIHQWPATLVQPVGSPLSLECTVEGTSNPNLYWYRQAAGRGLQLLFYSVGIGQISSEVPQNLSASRPQDRQFILSSKKLLLSDSGFYLCAWSVRGAQDNEQFFGPGTRLTVL.

The chain employs TRBV5-1 and TRBJ1-6, with D tentatively TRBD1 (6 bases). CDR1 is SGHRS and CDR2 is YFSETQ in the germline V gene. This CDR3 has 14 residues. V dropped 0 bases and J dropped 7 bases, with 8 bases sitting between them. CDR3 protein: CASSLEGQNSPLHF. Here the CDR3 DNA reads TGCGCCAGCAGCTTGGAGGGACAAAATTCACCCCTCCACTTT.

This clone was counted a few times. The chain has TRBV6-6 and TRBJ1-1; TRBD1 agrees at 7 bases. V shed 5 bases, J shed 5 bases, and the junction held 2 bases outside the gene matches. From germline, CDR1 is MNHNY and CDR2 SVGAGI (reference sequence). The CDR3 is 12 residues long. The CDR3 spells CASSRQGTEAFF. CDR3 in DNA: TGTGCCAGCAGTAGACAGGGTACTGAAGCTTTCTTT.

V gene TRBV5-4 combines with J gene TRBJ1-2; 10 nucleotides agree with TRBD1. V gave up 4 bases and J gave up 5 bases; unmatched junction bases: 2. The CDR3 spans 13 residues. Germline V CDR1 and CDR2: SGHNT, YYREEE (reference sequence). The chain's CDR3 is CASSRGQGYGYTF. CDR3 nucleotides: TGTGCCAGCAGCCGGGGACAGGGGTATGGCTACACCTTC.

CDR3 protein: CSVGSSTGTEAFF. The CDR3 nucleotides are TGCAGCGTTGGGAGCTCCACGGGGACTGAAGCTTTCTTT. The V call is TRBV29-1, the J call TRBJ1-1; D is unresolved. Germline values: CDR1 SQVTM, CDR2 ANQGSEA. The CDR3 length is 13 residues. The V and J ends lost 4 bases and 5 bases respectively, with 14 bases between them. Full variable domain (missing parts from reference TRBV29-1 and TRBJ1-1): SAVISQKPSRDICQRGTSLTIQCQVDSQVTMMFWYRQQPGQSLTLIATANQGSEATYESGFVIDKFPISRPNLTFSTLTVSNMSPEDSSIYLCSVGSSTGTEAFFGQGTRLTVV.

The sample holds one count of this clone. The genes are TRBV5-1 and TRBJ2-3; 8 nucleotides line up with TRBD1. The CDR3 sequence is 16 residues long. The V and J ends lost 0 bases and 3 bases, in that order; junction bases with no gene match: 6. Germline lookup yields CDR1 SGHRS and CDR2 YFSETQ. This CDR3 is CASSLVAGGSTDTQYF. The CDR3 DNA follows: TGCGCCAGCAGCTTGGTCGCAGGGGGCTCGACAGATACGCAGTATTTT.

The V and J genes are TRBV9 and TRBJ1-3; D gene ambiguous. The V and J ends lost 4 bases and 4 bases respectively, with 18 bases between them. The CDR3 totals 16 residues. Germline CDR1 is SGDLS and CDR2 is YYNGEE. The CDR3 coding sequence is TGTGCCAGCAGCCCGATGGGCAGGCTCGTAGGAAACACCATATATTTT. Residues: CASSPMGRLVGNTIYF.

The V and J genes are TRBV30 and TRBJ2-7; D not certain. Germline V gene lookup returns CDR1 GTSNPN and CDR2 SVGIG (reference sequence). CDR3 size: 11 residues. V was trimmed by 3 bases and J by 5 bases, leaving 8 bases between them. The CDR3 region has the DNA TGTGCCTGGAGCGTGCTGGACGAGCAGTACTTC. It yields the protein CAWSVLDEQYF.

The J gene is TRBJ2-7, the V gene TRBV18, with D perhaps matching TRBD1 (5 bases). The V and J ends lost 3 bases and 3 bases respectively, with 15 bases between them. The length of the CDR3 is 15 residues. Germline V gene sequence: CDR1 KGHSH, CDR2 LQKENI. CDR3 bases: TGTGCCAGCTCACCTGGGCAGGGAAGAATCTACGAGCAGTACTTC. This encodes CASSPGQGRIYEQYF. Supplemented by reference TRBV18 and TRBJ2-7, the full variable domain reads NAGVMQNPRHLVRRRGQEARLRCSPMKGHSHVYWYRQLPEEGLKFMVYLQKENIIDESGMPKERFSAEFPKEGPSILRIQQVVRGDSAAYFCASSPGQGRIYEQYFGPGTRLTVT.

Points on this clone: The junction shows a germline mismatch at one end, possibly a read error. The CDR3 region has the DNA TGTGCTAGCAGCCTCGACAGTGCCGGAGAGACCCAGTACTTC. The encoded protein is CASSLDSAGETQYF. The chain carries TRBV7-7 and TRBJ2-5; D may be TRBD1 (5 bases). Germline V gene lookup returns CDR1 SSHAT and CDR2 FNYEAQ (reference sequence). CDR3 size: 14 residues.

V is TRBV18 and J is TRBJ2-1; 8 bases map to TRBD1. CDR3 length: 16 amino acids. Germline values: CDR1 KGHSH, CDR2 LQKENI. The junction had 6 bases not matched to a gene; V was cut back by 0 bases and J by 5 bases. CDR3 nucleotide sequence: TGTGCCAGCTCACCACCGAACAGGGGGGTGAACAATGAGCAGTTCTTC. It is translated as CASSPPNRGVNNEQFF.

The V gene is TRBV2, the J gene TRBJ1-1; 7 bases agree with TRBD1. The V gene end was trimmed by 7 bases and the J gene end by 3 bases; junction bases not matched to a gene: 11. CDR1 is SNHLY, CDR2 FYNNEI, per germline. This CDR3 has 15 amino acids. The CDR3 DNA reads as TGTGCCAGCAATAGAGAGGGGGCACAGTACACTGAAGCTTTCTTT. As protein: CASNREGAQYTEAFF.

J is TRBJ1-4 and V is TRBV6-1; 7 nucleotides agree with TRBD1. This CDR3 contains 14 residues. Per germline, CDR1 MNHNS and CDR2 SASEGT. V gave up 3 bases and J gave up 5 bases; unmatched junction bases: 3. Here the CDR3 DNA reads TGTGCCAGCAGTGACGGGACAGAAAATGAAAAACTGTTTTTT. This codes for CASSDGTENEKLFF.

The chain uses TRBV18 and TRBJ1-2; 10 nucleotides align to TRBD1. This CDR3 spans 13 amino acids. Germline V gives CDR1 KGHSH, CDR2 LQKENI. Trimming cost V 5 bases and J 5 bases; bases outside gene matches: 2. The CDR3 DNA reads TGTGCCAGCTCAGCGGACAGGGGGTATGGCTACACCTTC. Translation: CASSADRGYGYTF.